Listed here are 10 T cell receptor beta chains from one sample, sequenced in a study of CD8 T cells in ankylosing spondylitis. Each CDR3 protein gets one entry after TCRdb re-called the 5' RACE reads with MiXCR. The sample comprises approximately 220,000 distinct CDR3 sequences, around a quarter of which are singletons, and less than 8.5% rests with the top ten. Sequenced material: blood, either unsorted or a sorted T cell fraction (not recorded which). The origin of the receptors is a male donor with ankylosing spondylitis or in good health (not recorded which).

This clonotype was picked up many times. The CDR3 DNA sequence: TGTGCCAGTAGTGTCCTAGCGGGAGTCTACAATGAGCAGTTCTTC. It encodes CASSVLAGVYNEQFF. The genes are TRBV19 and TRBJ2-1; 10 nucleotides line up with TRBD2. The CDR3 contains 15 residues. V trimming: 5 bases; J trimming: 3 bases; junction bases outside the gene matches: 4. CDR1 is LNHDA and CDR2 is SQIVND in the germline V gene (reference sequence).

The CDR3 is CRGAQDTEAFF. The CDR3 region has the DNA TGCAGAGGGGCCCAGGACACTGAAGCTTTCTTT. This chain links TRBV20-1 with TRBJ1-1, with TRBD1 as a possible D gene (5 bases). Per the germline V gene, CDR1 is DFQATT and CDR2 is SNEGSKA (reference sequence). This CDR3 has 11 residues.

In its sample, this clonotype was seen many times. V and J are TRBV4-2 and TRBJ2-5, with 9 bases identical to TRBD1. V shed 4 bases, J shed 6 bases, and the junction held 6 bases outside the gene matches. Germline CDR1 is LGHNA and CDR2 is YNFKEQ. The CDR3 sequence is 14 residues long. This chain's CDR3 is CASSPGTGLKTQYF. CDR3 DNA sequence: TGTGCCAGCAGCCCCGGGACAGGGTTAAAGACCCAGTACTTC.

V and J are TRBV6-1 and TRBJ2-4, with TRBD2 as a possible D gene (6 bases). With 6 bases removed from V and 9 bases from J, the gap between germline ends came to 15 bases. This CDR3 region has 13 residues. In germline, CDR1 is MNHNS, CDR2 SASEGT. CDR3 nucleotides: TGTGCCAGCAGCGGAGGCTCCGGGAGCATTCAGTACTTC. Protein product: CASSGGSGSIQYF.

This clonotype was detected many times. The V call is TRBV28, the J call TRBJ1-5; D gene unclear. V was pared by 2 bases and J by 6 bases, with 11 bases between. The CDR3 length is 14 residues. Germline assignment: CDR1 MDHEN and CDR2 SYDVKM. CDR3 nucleotide sequence: TGTGCCAGCAGTTTAGGGCAGGTGAGTCAGCCCCAGCATTTT. It encodes CASSLGQVSQPQHF.

V gene TRBV20-1 combines with J gene TRBJ2-1; D is unresolved. V lost 8 bases and J 4 bases, leaving 12 bases between the germline ends. Germline CDR1 and CDR2: DFQATT and SNEGSKA (reference sequence). The CDR3 loop spans 12 amino acids. The CDR3 DNA reads TGCAGTTATGCTCTAGATTACAATGAGCAGTTCTTC. It yields the protein CSYALDYNEQFF.

Concerning this clonotype: Since a much larger clone is just one base distant, this may be a read error. The chain carries TRBV27 and TRBJ1-2; 8 bases are shared with TRBD1. Germline CDR1 reads MNHEY; CDR2 reads SMNVEV (reference sequence). The CDR3 has 16 residues. V lost 6 bases and J lost 7; bases outside the gene matches: 16. The CDR3 nucleotides are TGTGCCAGCAGACCCGGAGGACAGGGAGGCCACTGTGGCTACACCTTC. Protein: CASRPGGQGGHCGYTF.

V and J are TRBV5-5 and TRBJ2-2; the match to TRBD1 covers 8 bases. The CDR3 is 16 amino acids. V was pared by 4 bases and J by 0 bases, with 5 bases of the junction left unmatched. Germline V gene lookup returns CDR1 SGHKS and CDR2 YYEKEE (reference sequence). CDR3 sequence reads: CASSQTGDANTGELFF. The CDR3 DNA sequence: TGTGCCAGCAGCCAGACAGGGGACGCGAACACCGGGGAGCTGTTTTTT.

As concerns this clonotype: This may stem from a read error, because a much larger clone lies one nucleotide away. V gene TRBV7-3 combines with J gene TRBJ2-1, with 7 bases matching TRBD2. The CDR3 spans 15 residues. Germline V gene data show CDR1 as SGHTA and CDR2 as FQGTGA. The CDR3 bases are TGTGCCAGCAGCTTAGCCCTAGCGGCCTACAATGAGCAGTTATTC. It specifies CASSLALAAYNEQLF.

This clonotype was counted at least ten times. The V and J genes are TRBV20-1 and TRBJ2-7; TRBD2 matches 14 bases. CDR3 size: 17 residues. Germline V gene data show CDR1 as DFQATT and CDR2 as SNEGSKA (reference sequence). V shed 0 bases and J 7 bases; nucleotides not matched to a gene: 11. The DNA of the CDR3 is TGCAGTGCTAGAGACGGGGGACTAGCGGGAGATTCGTATGAGCAGTACTTC. Protein: CSARDGGLAGDSYEQYF.